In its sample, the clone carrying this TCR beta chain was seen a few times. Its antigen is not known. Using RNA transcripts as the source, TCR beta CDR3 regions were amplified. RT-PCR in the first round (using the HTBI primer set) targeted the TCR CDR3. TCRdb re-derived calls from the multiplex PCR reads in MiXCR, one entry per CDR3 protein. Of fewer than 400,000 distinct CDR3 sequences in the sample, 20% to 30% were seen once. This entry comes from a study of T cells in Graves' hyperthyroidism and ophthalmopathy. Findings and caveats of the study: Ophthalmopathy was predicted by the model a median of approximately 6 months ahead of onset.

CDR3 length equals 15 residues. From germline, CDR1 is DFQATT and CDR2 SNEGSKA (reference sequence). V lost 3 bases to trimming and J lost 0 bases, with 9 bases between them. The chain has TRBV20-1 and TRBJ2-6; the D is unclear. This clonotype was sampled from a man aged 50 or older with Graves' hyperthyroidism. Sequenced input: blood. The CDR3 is CSARDLNSGANVLTF. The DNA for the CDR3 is TGCAGTGCTAGGGACCTGAACTCTGGGGCCAACGTCCTGACTTTC.